Shown below are 22 T cell receptor beta chains from a single sample sequenced in a study of shared clonotypes between healthy human individuals. Sequenced by immunoSEQ multiplex PCR; TCRdb stores in-frame clones only, minus some. The data hold roughly 1 million clones, with roughly 74% observed a single time. The sample was memory CD4+ T cells from PBMCs. The subset denotes: CD45RA-negative fraction. The receptors originated from a young man in good health. Some clones in this sample may be carry-over from other donors' samples.

The genes are TRBV5-5 and TRBJ2-5, with 8 bases aligning to TRBD1. The ends lost 2 bases at V and 5 bases at J; junction bases unmatched: 5. The V gene's germline CDR1 is SGHKS and CDR2 YYEKEE (reference sequence). The CDR3 is 14 residues long. The CDR3 is CASSFRTGRETQYF. As DNA, the CDR3 is TGTGCCAGCAGCTTCCGGACAGGGAGGGAGACCCAGTACTTC.

V is TRBV29-1 and J is TRBJ2-1; D is undetermined. This CDR3 region has 12 residues. Trimming took 7 bases from V and 3 from J, leaving 10 bases between them. CDR1 SQVTM and CDR2 ANQGSEA come from the germline V gene. In DNA form, the CDR3 reads TGCAGCGCTGGGAACCTCTACAATGAGCAGTTCTTC. It encodes CSAGNLYNEQFF.

With respect to this clone: Other DNA sequences in the same sample also yield this CDR3. The chain employs TRBV5-1 and TRBJ2-1; weak D call: TRBD2 (6 bases). Looked up from germline, CDR1 is SGHRS and CDR2 is YFSETQ. Between the trimmed V and J ends, which lost 4 bases and 9 bases, there was a span of 11 bases. The CDR3 has 12 residues. The CDR3 reads CASSEPGGEQFF. CDR3 in DNA: TGCGCCAGCAGCGAGCCCGGGGGTGAGCAGTTCTTC.

The V call is TRBV5-1, the J call TRBJ1-3; weak D call: TRBD1 (5 bases). Per the germline V gene, CDR1 is SGHRS and CDR2 is YFSETQ. The CDR3 is 16 amino acids. The V end was cut by 4 bases, the J end by 0 bases, with 14 bases between. CDR3 region: CASSARQSSSGNTIYF. The CDR3 coding sequence is TGCGCCAGCAGCGCCAGACAGTCGAGCTCTGGAAACACCATATATTTT.

The chain links TRBV7-9 to TRBJ1-1, with TRBD1 identical over 7 bases. From germline, CDR1 is SEHNR and CDR2 FQNEAQ (reference sequence). The ends lost 6 bases at V and 7 bases at J; junction bases unmatched: 8. CDR3 size: 13 residues. CDR3 DNA sequence: TGTGCCAGCAGTGAACAGGGGATATATGAAGCTTTCTTT. Protein sequence: CASSEQGIYEAFF. Filled out from reference TRBV7-9 and TRBJ1-1, the complete variable domain reads DTGVSQNPRHKITKRGQNVTFRCDPISEHNRLYWYRQTLGQGPEFLTYFQNEAQLEKSRLLSDRFSAERPKGSFSTLEIQRTEQGDSAMYLCASSEQGIYEAFFGQGTRLTVV.

The count of this clone is one. V and J are TRBV27 and TRBJ2-7; 7 nucleotides agree with TRBD2. The CDR3 sequence is 14 residues long. The junction had 7 bases not matched to a gene; V was cut back by 8 bases and J by 0 bases. Germline CDR1 is MNHEY and CDR2 is SMNVEV (reference sequence). The CDR3 bases are TGTGCCAGCCATCGAGCGGGGAGCTCCTACGAGCAGTACTTC. Translated: CASHRAGSSYEQYF.

V gene TRBV5-6 combines with J gene TRBJ2-5; D is unresolved. The CDR3 spans 13 residues. Germline CDR1 is SGHDT and CDR2 is YYEEEE. Trimming took 4 bases from V and 5 from J, leaving 12 bases between them. The DNA of the CDR3 is TGTGCCAGCAGCCCCGCCCCCCTCGAGACCCAGTACTTC. Protein: CASSPAPLETQYF.

The chain joins TRBV29-1 to TRBJ2-5, with D possibly being TRBD2 (8 bases). Per germline, CDR1 SQVTM and CDR2 ANQGSEA. This CDR3 region has 14 residues. With 6 bases removed from V and 5 bases from J, the gap between germline ends came to 19 bases. DNA of the CDR3: TGCAGCGTGACGGGAGGGACAGAAACGGAGACCCAGTACTTC. Its protein product is CSVTGGTETETQYF.

The CDR3 loop is CASSLTHSGKGNQPQHF. The CDR3, as DNA: TGTGCCAGCAGTTTAACCCACTCAGGGAAAGGCAATCAGCCCCAGCATTTT. This chain uses TRBV28 with TRBJ1-5; D perhaps matches TRBD1 (5 bases). Germline CDR1 reads MDHEN; CDR2 reads SYDVKM. This CDR3 comprises 17 residues. V was cut by 2 bases and J by 2 bases, with 16 bases left in between.

CDR3 in DNA: TGTGCCTGGAGTGTACAGCTAAGCTCCTACAATGAGCAGTTCTTC. Encoded protein: CAWSVQLSSYNEQFF. This chain uses TRBV30 with TRBJ2-1; D call uncertain. V gave up 0 bases and J gave up 0 bases, with 9 bases separating them. This CDR3 comprises 15 residues. Germline-derived CDR1 and CDR2 are GTSNPN and SVGIG (reference sequence).

With regard to this clone: The sample holds other DNA sequences that translate to the same CDR3. The V call is TRBV7-9, the J call TRBJ2-7, with D unclear. CDR1 is SEHNR, CDR2 FQNEAQ, per germline (reference sequence). This CDR3 region has 12 residues. The germline V and J ends were trimmed by 3 bases and 6 bases, with 9 bases remaining between them. The CDR3 sequence: CASSLPPGEQYF. CDR3 sequence (DNA): TGTGCCAGCAGCTTGCCCCCGGGCGAGCAGTACTTC. The whole variable domain, filled in from reference TRBV7-9 and TRBJ2-7, reads DTGVSQNPRHKITKRGQNVTFRCDPISEHNRLYWYRQTLGQGPEFLTYFQNEAQLEKSRLLSDRFSAERPKGSFSTLEIQRTEQGDSAMYLCASSLPPGEQYFGPGTRLTVT.

The table lists this clone with a count of one. The rearrangement joins TRBV28 to TRBJ1-1, with D unresolved. With 5 bases removed from V and 6 bases from J, the gap between germline ends came to 13 bases. The CDR3 consists of 13 residues. The V gene's germline CDR1 is MDHEN and CDR2 SYDVKM. CDR3 in DNA: TGTGCCAGCAGTCTCCTGACGATAGCTGAAGCTTTCTTT. It encodes CASSLLTIAEAFF.

The chain combines TRBV28 with TRBJ2-5, with 7 nucleotides matching TRBD1. With 5 bases clipped from V and 3 bases from J, the junction kept 12 bases outside the gene matches. Germline V lookup: CDR1 MDHEN, CDR2 SYDVKM. There are 16 residues in the CDR3. The CDR3 DNA is TGTGCCAGCAGTACCTCAGGGGGAATAGAAAAAGAGACCCAGTACTTC. The encoded protein is CASSTSGGIEKETQYF. The full variable domain, in which reference TRBV28 and TRBJ2-5 provide the parts outside the CDR3, is DVKVTQSSRYLVKRTGEKVFLECVQDMDHENMFWYRQDPGLGLRLIYFSYDVKMKEKGDIPEGYSVSREKKERFSLILESASTNQTSMYLCASSTSGGIEKETQYFGPGTRLLVL.

The genes are TRBV18 and TRBJ2-1; 10 bases match TRBD1. The CDR3 totals 16 residues. The V and J ends lost 3 bases and 4 bases, in that order; junction bases with no gene match: 6. Germline CDR1 is KGHSH and CDR2 is LQKENI. This CDR3 is CASSPTGGGGYNEQFF. CDR3 sequence (DNA): TGTGCCAGCTCACCGACAGGGGGCGGAGGGTACAATGAGCAGTTCTTC.

This chain's CDR3 is CASRTGSGRRNEKLFF. CDR3 sequence (DNA): TGTGCCAGCAGGACCGGTTCGGGGCGGAGGAATGAAAAACTGTTTTTT. The V call is TRBV28, the J call TRBJ1-4; maybe TRBD1 (5 bases). The V and J ends lost 6 bases and 5 bases respectively, with 19 bases between them. The germline V gene has CDR1 MDHEN and CDR2 SYDVKM. There are 16 residues in the CDR3.

For this clone: Within the sample, other DNA sequences also encode this same CDR3. The chain is built from TRBV18 and TRBJ2-2; 11 bases align to TRBD2. Germline V lookup: CDR1 KGHSH, CDR2 LQKENI. V lost 3 bases and J lost 4; bases outside the gene matches: 1. The CDR3 is 15 residues long. This CDR3 reads CASSPGTSGTGELFF. CDR3 coding DNA: TGTGCCAGCTCACCCGGGACTAGCGGCACCGGGGAGCTGTTTTTT.

The sample holds a few counts of this clone. The chain employs TRBV6-1 and TRBJ1-1; 10 positions agree with TRBD1. Trimming cost V 5 bases and J 3 bases; bases outside gene matches: 6. CDR3 size: 15 residues. The germline gives CDR1 MNHNS, CDR2 SASEGT. The CDR3: CASSWTGTGDTEAFF. The CDR3 DNA reads TGTGCCAGCAGTTGGACCGGGACAGGGGACACTGAAGCTTTCTTT.

This CDR3 reads CASSLETHYSGNTIYF. CDR3 DNA sequence: TGTGCCAGCAGCTTAGAGACCCATTACTCTGGAAACACCATATATTTT. The V gene is TRBV7-6, the J gene TRBJ1-3, with D hard to call. The germline V gene has CDR1 SGHVS and CDR2 FNYEAQ. The CDR3 loop spans 16 amino acids. V lost 1 base and J lost 0, with 10 bases in between.

This clone has ten or more counts. Other DNA sequences from this sample encode an identical CDR3 as well. This chain joins TRBV27 and TRBJ2-5; 7 nucleotides match TRBD1. Unmatched junction bases numbered 5, after V lost 6 bases and J lost 4 bases. Germline CDR1 and CDR2: MNHEY and SMNVEV (reference sequence). The CDR3 consists of 13 residues. The CDR3 loop reads CASRRTGGETQYF. CDR3 nucleotide sequence: TGTGCCAGCAGGCGGACAGGAGGAGAGACCCAGTACTTC.

As regards this clone: A read error may explain this, as a much larger clone is one base away. The sample carries other DNA sequences with the same CDR3. The genes are TRBV29-1 and TRBJ2-3; the D gene is possibly TRBD2 (5 bases). CDR1 SQVTM and CDR2 ANQGSEA come from the germline V gene. The length of the CDR3 is 12 residues. CDR3 protein: CSVVRGSDTQYF. CDR3 coding DNA: TGTAGCGTCGTAAGAGGGTCAGATACGCAGTATTTT.

The rearrangement uses TRBV11-3 and TRBJ2-2; TRBD1 agrees at 7 bases. This CDR3 region has 17 residues. V was clipped by 0 bases and J by 2 bases; unmatched bases: 6. CDR1 and CDR2 (germline): SGHNT, YENEEA. This CDR3 reads CASSLDSRDSNTGELFF. CDR3 nucleotide sequence: TGTGCCAGCAGCTTAGATTCCCGGGACAGCAACACCGGGGAGCTGTTTTTT.

This chain connects TRBV5-4 to TRBJ2-2; 8 positions match TRBD1. The CDR3 is made up of 14 amino acids. Germline CDR1 reads SGHNT; CDR2 reads YYREEE (reference sequence). V dropped 2 bases and J dropped 5; count of bases not matched to a gene: 2. This CDR3 reads CASSFGQGTGELFF. The CDR3 DNA follows: TGTGCCAGCAGCTTTGGACAGGGAACCGGGGAGCTGTTTTTT.